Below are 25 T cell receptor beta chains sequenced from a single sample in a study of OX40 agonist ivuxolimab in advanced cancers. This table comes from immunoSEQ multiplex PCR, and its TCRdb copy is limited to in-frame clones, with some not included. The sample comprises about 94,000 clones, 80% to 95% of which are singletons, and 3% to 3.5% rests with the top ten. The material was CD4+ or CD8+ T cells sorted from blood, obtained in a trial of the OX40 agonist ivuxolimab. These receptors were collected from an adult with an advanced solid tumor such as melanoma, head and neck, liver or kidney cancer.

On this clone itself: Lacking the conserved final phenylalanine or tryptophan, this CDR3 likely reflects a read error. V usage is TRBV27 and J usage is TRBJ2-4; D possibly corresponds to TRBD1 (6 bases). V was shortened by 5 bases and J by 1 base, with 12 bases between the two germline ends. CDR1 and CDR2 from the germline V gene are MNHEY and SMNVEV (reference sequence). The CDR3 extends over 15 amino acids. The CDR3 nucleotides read TGTGCCAGCAGTCTGGGGCAGGGGGCCAAAAACATTCAGTACCTC. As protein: CASSLGQGAKNIQYL.

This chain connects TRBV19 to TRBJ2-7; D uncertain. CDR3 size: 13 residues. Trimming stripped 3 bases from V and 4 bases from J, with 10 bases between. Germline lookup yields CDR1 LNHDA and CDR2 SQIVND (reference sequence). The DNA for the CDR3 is TGTGCCAGTAGTATGTTCATAGGGTACGAGCAGTACTTC. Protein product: CASSMFIGYEQYF.

As DNA, the CDR3 is TGCGCCAGCAGTGAGTCGGGTCTAGTCGCGAACACCGGGGAGCTGTTTTTT. Translated: CASSESGLVANTGELFF. This chain connects TRBV10-2 to TRBJ2-2; D is unresolved. CDR3 length: 17 amino acids. V lost 0 bases and J lost 0, with 11 bases in between. Per germline, CDR1 WSHSY and CDR2 SAAADI.

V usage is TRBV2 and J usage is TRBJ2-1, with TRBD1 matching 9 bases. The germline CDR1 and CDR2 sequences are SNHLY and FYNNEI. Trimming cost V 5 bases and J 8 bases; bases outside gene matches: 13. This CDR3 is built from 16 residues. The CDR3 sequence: CASSSPAGQGRDEQFF. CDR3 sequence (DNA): TGTGCCAGCAGTTCTCCGGCGGGACAGGGAAGGGATGAGCAGTTCTTC.

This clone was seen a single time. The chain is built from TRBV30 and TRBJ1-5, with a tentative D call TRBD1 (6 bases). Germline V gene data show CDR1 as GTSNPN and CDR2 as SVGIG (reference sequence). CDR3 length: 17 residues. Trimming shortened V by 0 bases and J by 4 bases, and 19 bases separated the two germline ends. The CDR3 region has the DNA TGTGCCTGGAGTGTACCCACTATCGACAGGAGTAATCAGCCCCAGCATTTT. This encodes CAWSVPTIDRSNQPQHF. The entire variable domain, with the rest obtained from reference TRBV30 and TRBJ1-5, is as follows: SQTIHQWPATLVQPVGSPLSLECTVEGTSNPNLYWYRQAAGRGLQLLFYSVGIGQISSEVPQNLSASRPQDRQFILSSKKLLLSDSGFYLCAWSVPTIDRSNQPQHFGDGTRLSIL.

CDR3 DNA sequence: TGTGCCAGCAGTCCGCAGGGCGGGGAGCTGTTTTTT. Protein sequence: CASSPQGGELFF. The chain employs TRBV27 and TRBJ2-2, with a possible D match to TRBD1 (5 bases). Germline CDR1 and CDR2: MNHEY and SMNVEV (reference sequence). Trimming pared 5 bases from V and 7 bases from J, leaving 8 bases between. The CDR3 spans 12 residues.

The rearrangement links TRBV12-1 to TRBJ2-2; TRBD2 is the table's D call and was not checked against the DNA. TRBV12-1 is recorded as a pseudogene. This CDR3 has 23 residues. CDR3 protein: CASSFRFPSSHIAGGKDTGELFF. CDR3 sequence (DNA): TGTGCCAGCAGCTTTAGGTTTCCTTCTAGTCACATTGCGGGAGGGAAGGACACCGGGGAGCTGTTTTTT.

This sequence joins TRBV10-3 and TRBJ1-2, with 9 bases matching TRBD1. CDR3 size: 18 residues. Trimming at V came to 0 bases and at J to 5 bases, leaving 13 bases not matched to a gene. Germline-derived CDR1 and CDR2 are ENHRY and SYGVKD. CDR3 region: CAISESGRGQGPLYGYTF. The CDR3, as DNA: TGTGCCATCAGTGAGTCCGGTCGGGGACAGGGACCCCTTTATGGCTACACCTTC.

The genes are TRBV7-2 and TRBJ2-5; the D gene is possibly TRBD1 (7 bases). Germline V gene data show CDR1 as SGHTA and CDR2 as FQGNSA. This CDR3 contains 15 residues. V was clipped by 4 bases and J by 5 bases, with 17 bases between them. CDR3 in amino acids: CASSWTGGFMETQYF. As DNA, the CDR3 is TGTGCCAGCAGCTGGACAGGAGGGTTTATGGAGACCCAGTACTTC.

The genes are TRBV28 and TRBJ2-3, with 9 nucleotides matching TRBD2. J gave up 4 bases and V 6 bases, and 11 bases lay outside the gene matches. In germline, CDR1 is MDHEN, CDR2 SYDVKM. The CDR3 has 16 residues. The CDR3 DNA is TGTGCCAGCAGCTTCCTCGAGACTAGCGGCGCAGATACGCAGTATTTT. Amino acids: CASSFLETSGADTQYF.

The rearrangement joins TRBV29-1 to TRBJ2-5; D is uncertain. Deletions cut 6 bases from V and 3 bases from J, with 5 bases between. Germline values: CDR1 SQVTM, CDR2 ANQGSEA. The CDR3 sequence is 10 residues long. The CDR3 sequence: CSVQKETQYF. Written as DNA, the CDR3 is TGCAGCGTCCAAAAAGAGACCCAGTACTTC. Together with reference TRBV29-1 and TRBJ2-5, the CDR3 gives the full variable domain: SAVISQKPSRDICQRGTSLTIQCQVDSQVTMMFWYRQQPGQSLTLIATANQGSEATYESGFVIDKFPISRPNLTFSTLTVSNMSPEDSSIYLCSVQKETQYFGPGTRLLVL.

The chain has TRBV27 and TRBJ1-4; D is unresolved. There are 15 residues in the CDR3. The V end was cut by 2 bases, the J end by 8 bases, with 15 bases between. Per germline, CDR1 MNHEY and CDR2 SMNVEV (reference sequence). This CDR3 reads CASSLTNGHKEKLFF. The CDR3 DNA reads TGTGCCAGCAGTTTAACCAACGGGCACAAGGAAAAACTGTTTTTT.

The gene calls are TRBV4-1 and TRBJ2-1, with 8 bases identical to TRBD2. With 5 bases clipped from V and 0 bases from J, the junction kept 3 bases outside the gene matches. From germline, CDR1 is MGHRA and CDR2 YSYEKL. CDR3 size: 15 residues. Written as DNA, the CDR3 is TGCGCCAGCAGCATAAGCGGGAGCTCCTACAATGAGCAGTTCTTC. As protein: CASSISGSSYNEQFF.

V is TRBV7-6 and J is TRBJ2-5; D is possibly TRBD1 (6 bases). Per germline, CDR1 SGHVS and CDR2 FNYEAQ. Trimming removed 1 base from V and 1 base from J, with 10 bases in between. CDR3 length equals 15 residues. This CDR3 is CASSLVQGLQETQYF. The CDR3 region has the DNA TGTGCCAGCAGCTTAGTCCAGGGGCTCCAAGAGACCCAGTACTTC.

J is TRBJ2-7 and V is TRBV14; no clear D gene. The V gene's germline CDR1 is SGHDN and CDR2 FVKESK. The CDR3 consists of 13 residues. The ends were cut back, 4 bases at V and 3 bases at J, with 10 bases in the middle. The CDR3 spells CASSRPESYEQYF. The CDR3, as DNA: TGTGCCAGCAGCCGGCCCGAAAGCTACGAGCAGTACTTC.

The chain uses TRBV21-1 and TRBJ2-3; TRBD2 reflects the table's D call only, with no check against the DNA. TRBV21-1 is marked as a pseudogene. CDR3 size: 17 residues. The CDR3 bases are TGTGCCAGCAGCAAAGAGCTTTTCGGCGGGGTTCGGAATACGCAGTATTTT. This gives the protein CASSKELFGGVRNTQYF.

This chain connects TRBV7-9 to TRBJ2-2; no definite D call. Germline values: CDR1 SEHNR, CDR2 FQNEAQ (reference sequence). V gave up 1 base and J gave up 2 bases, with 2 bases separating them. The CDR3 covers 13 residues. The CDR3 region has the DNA TGTGCCAGCAGCTTAGGTAACACCGGGGAGCTGTTTTTT. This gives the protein CASSLGNTGELFF. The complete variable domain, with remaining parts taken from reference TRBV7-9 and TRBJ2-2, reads DTGVSQNPRHKITKRGQNVTFRCDPISEHNRLYWYRQTLGQGPEFLTYFQNEAQLEKSRLLSDRFSAERPKGSFSTLEIQRTEQGDSAMYLCASSLGNTGELFFGEGSRLTVL.

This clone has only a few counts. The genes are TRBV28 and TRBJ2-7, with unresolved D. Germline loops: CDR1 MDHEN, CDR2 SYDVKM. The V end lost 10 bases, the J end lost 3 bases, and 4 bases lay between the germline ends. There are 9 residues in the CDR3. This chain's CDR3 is CATGYEQYF. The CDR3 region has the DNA TGTGCCACCGGCTACGAGCAGTACTTC.

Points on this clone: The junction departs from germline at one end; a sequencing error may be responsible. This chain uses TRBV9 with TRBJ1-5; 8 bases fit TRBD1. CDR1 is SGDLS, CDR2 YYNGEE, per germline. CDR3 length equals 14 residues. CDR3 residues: CASSQGAAYQPQHF. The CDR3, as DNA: TGTGCCAGCAGCCAGGGGGCCGCCTATCAACCCCAGCATTTT.

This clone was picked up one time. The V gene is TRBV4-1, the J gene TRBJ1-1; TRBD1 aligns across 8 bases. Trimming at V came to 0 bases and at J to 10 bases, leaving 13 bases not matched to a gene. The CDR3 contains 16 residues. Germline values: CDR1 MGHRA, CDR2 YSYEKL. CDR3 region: CASSQEQVAGGDGAFF. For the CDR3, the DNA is TGCGCCAGCAGCCAAGAACAAGTAGCAGGGGGCGATGGAGCTTTCTTT.

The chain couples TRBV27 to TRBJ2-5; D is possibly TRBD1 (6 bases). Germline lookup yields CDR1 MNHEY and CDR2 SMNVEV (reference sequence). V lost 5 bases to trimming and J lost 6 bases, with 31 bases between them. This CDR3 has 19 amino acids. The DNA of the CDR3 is TGTGCCAGCAGTCCTATAAGCCCGACAGGTTTGGATCTGAAGAAGACCCAGTACTTC. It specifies CASSPISPTGLDLKKTQYF.

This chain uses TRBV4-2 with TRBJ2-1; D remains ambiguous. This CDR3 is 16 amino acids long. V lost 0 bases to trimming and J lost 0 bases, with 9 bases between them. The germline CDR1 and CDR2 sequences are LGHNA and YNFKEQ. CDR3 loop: CASSQDLGFSYNEQFF. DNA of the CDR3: TGTGCCAGCAGCCAAGATTTGGGGTTCTCCTACAATGAGCAGTTCTTC.

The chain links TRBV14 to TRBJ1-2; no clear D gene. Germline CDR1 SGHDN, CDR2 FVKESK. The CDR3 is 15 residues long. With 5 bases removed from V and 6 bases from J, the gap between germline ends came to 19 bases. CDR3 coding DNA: TGTGCCAGCAGCGCCGGGCCCTACATCAGGAATGGCTACACCTTC. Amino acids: CASSAGPYIRNGYTF.

This CDR3 is CARGDRDTNGYTF. CDR3 in DNA: TGTGCCAGAGGGGACAGGGATACGAATGGCTACACCTTC. The V call is TRBV2, the J call TRBJ1-2, with 9 bases identical to TRBD1. CDR3 size: 13 residues. V lost 9 bases, J lost 6 bases, and 8 bases stayed unmatched. Germline CDR1 SNHLY, CDR2 FYNNEI.

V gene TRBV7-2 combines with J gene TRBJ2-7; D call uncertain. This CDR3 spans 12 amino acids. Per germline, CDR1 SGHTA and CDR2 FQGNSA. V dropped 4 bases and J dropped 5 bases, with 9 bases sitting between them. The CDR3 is CASSYGRNEQYF. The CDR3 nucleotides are TGTGCCAGCAGCTACGGCAGAAACGAGCAGTACTTC. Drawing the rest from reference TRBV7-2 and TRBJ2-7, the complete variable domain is GAGVSQSPSNKVTEKGKDVELRCDPISGHTALYWYRQSLGQGLEFLIYFQGNSAPDKSGLPSDRFSAERTGGSVSTLTIQRTQQEDSAVYLCASSYGRNEQYFGPGTRLTVT.